The clone carrying this T cell receptor (beta chain) appeared many times. The antigen remains undetermined. On the basis of clinical symptoms, serum thyroxine and TRAb, thyroid ultrasound and orbital computed tomography, diagnoses were made. What was amplified from RNA transcripts were TCR beta CDR3 regions. In the first-round RT-PCR of the TCR CDR3, the HTBI primer set was used. TCRdb itself ran the multiplex PCR reads through MiXCR, one entry per CDR3 protein. The data show 550,000 to 600,000 distinct CDR3 sequences, around 14% seen once. The sample originates from a study of T cells in Graves' hyperthyroidism and ophthalmopathy. Study-wide results and limits: Ophthalmopathy cases were set apart from stable hyperthyroidism by a 13 V-J model. Ophthalmopathy was identified by the model a median approximately 6.9 months ahead of onset. Most clonotypes expanded in the thyroid (above 0.001) were also present in blood.

The receptor's source is a woman between 18 and 29 years old with Graves' ophthalmopathy. The sample consisted of blood.

CDR3 in amino acids: CASSPRHMGEQYF. The CDR3 DNA follows: TGTGCCAGCAGTCCCCGACACATGGGCGAGCAGTACTTC. The chain carries TRBV6-1 and TRBJ2-7; D remains ambiguous. CDR1 and CDR2 from the germline V gene are MNHNS and SASEGT. CDR3 length equals 13 residues. Deletions cut 5 bases from V and 6 bases from J, with 14 bases between.